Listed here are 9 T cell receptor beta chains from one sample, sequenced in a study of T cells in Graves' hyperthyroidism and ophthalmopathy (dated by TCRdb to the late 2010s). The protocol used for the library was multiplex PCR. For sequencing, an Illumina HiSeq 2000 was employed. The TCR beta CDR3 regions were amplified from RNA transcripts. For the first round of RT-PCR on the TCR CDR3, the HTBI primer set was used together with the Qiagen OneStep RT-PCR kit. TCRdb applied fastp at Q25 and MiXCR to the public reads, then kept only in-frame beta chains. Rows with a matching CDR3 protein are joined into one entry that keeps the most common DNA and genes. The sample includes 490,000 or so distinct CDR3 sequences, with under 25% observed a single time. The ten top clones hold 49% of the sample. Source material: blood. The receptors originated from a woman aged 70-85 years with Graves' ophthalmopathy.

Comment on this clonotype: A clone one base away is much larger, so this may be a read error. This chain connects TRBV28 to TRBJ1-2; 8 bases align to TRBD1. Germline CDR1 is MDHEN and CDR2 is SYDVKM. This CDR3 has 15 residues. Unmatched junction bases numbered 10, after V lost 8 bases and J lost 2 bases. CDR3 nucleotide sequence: TGTGCCAGCGGTTGGCAGGGGGCTCGAAACTATGGCTACACCTTC. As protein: CASGWQGARNYGYTF.

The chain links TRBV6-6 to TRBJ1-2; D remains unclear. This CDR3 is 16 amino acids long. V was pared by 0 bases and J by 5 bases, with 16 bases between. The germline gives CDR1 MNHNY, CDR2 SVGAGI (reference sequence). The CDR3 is CASSYSSEGRAYGYTF. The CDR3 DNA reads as TGTGCCAGCAGTTACTCGTCAGAAGGGAGGGCGTATGGCTACACCTTC.

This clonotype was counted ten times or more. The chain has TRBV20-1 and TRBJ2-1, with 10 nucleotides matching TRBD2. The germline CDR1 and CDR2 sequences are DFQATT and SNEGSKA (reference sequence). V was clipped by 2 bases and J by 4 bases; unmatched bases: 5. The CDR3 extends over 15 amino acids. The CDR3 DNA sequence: TGCAGTGCTAGAACCGGGACTAGCGTTTACAATGAGCAGTTCTTC. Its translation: CSARTGTSVYNEQFF.

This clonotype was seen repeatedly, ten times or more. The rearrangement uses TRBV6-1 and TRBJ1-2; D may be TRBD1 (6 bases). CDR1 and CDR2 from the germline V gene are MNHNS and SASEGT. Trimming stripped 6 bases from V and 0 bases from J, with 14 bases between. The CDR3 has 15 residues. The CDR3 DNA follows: TGTGCCAGCAGGTTAAACAGGGACACTAACTATGGCTACACCTTC. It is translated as CASRLNRDTNYGYTF.

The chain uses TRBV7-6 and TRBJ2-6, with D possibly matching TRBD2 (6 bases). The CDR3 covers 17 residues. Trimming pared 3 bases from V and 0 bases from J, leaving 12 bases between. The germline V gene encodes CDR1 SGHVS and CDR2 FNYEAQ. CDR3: CASSFGGTFSGANVLTF. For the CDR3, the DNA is TGTGCCAGCAGCTTCGGCGGGACCTTCTCTGGGGCCAACGTCCTGACTTTC. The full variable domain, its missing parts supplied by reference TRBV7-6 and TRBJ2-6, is GAGVSQSPRYKVTKRGQDVALRCDPISGHVSLYWYRQALGQGPEFLTYFNYEAQQDKSGLPNDRFSAERPEGSISTLTIQRTEQRDSAMYRCASSFGGTFSGANVLTFGAGSRLTVL.

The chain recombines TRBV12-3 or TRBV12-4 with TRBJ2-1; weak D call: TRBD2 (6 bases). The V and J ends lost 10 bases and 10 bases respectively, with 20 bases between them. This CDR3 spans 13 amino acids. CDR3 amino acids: CANAEDGGLEQFF. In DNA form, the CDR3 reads TGTGCCAACGCAGAGGACGGGGGATTGGAGCAGTTCTTC.

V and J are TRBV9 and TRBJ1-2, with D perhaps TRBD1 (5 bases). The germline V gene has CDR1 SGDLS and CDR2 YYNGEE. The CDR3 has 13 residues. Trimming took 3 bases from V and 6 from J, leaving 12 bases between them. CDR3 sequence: CASSAPGQNGYTF. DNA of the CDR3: TGTGCCAGCAGCGCACCAGGGCAGAATGGCTACACCTTC.

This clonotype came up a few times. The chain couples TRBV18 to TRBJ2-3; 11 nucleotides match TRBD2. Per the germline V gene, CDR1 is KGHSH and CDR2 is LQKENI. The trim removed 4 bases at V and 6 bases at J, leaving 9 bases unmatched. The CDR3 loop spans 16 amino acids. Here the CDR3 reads CASSRASGRSRDTQYF. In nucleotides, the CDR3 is TGTGCCAGCTCACGGGCTAGCGGGAGGAGCCGTGATACGCAGTATTTT.

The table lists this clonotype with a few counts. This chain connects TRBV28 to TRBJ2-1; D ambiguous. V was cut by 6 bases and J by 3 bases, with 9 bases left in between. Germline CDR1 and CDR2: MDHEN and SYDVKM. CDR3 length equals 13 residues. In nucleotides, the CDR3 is TGTGCCAGCAGGCTTAGGTTCTACAATGAGCAGTTCTTC. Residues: CASRLRFYNEQFF.